This T cell receptor (beta chain) is from a study of blood T cell repertoires in COVID-19. Background on the study: Researchers got acute and convalescent COVID-19 samples from the United States, Italy and Spain. PBMCs, B-cell-depleted T cells, or T cells were the source of the cDNA or gDNA that made up the material.

As handled by the study authors: The assay estimated nucleated cells by amplifying reference gene primers. Assay used: immunoSEQ multiplex PCR; TCRdb lists only in-frame clones, some missing. V and J calls and clone size follow that table, whereas D and trimming were derived from the DNA. The sample lists around 180,000 clones; approximately 79% were seen once. Trimming at V came to 5 bases and at J to 8 bases, leaving 10 bases not matched to a gene. CDR3 size: 15 residues. The V gene's germline CDR1 is MDHEN and CDR2 SYDVKM. The sequence was collected from a man between 60 and 75 years old with active or convalescent COVID-19. The V call is TRBV28, the J call TRBJ1-4, with 8 nucleotides matching TRBD1. The sample consisted of peripheral blood. CDR3 bases: TGTGCCAGCAGTCCCCCAGACAGGGGTCTGGAAAAACTGTTTTTT. It encodes CASSPPDRGLEKLFF.